The following is a T cell receptor (beta chain) sequence with its context. Its antigen remains unknown. This record comes from a study of CD8+CD57+ T cells in acquired aplastic anemia. Study in general: Sorted CD4+ and CD8+ cells gave a mean 3.2 ug DNA, range 0.2 to 27.4 ug. Average CD4+ read depth in healthy donors was some 9.9 million reads.

The trim removed 8 bases at V and 5 bases at J, leaving 5 bases unmatched. Germline V gene sequence: CDR1 ENHRY, CDR2 SYGVKD. The CDR3 contains 13 residues. General study results and limits: Patients and controls shared over 25 CD8+ CDR3 sequences, which appeared highly expressed in patients and within their immunodominant clones.

Profiling of TCR beta VDJ combinations and CDR3 sequences used genomic DNA as template. TCRdb called the reads again in MiXCR, with one record for every CDR3 protein. Of approximately 200,000 distinct CDR3 sequences detected, around 60% appear once; the ten largest clones hold about 31%. This chain uses TRBV10-3 with TRBJ1-5; 8 bases line up with TRBD1. Sequencing input: sorted CD4+, CD8+, or CD8+CD57+ T cells (not recorded which) from PBMCs. The source is a human donor in good health. CDR3 sequence: CAIGDRWDQPQHF. CDR3 nucleotide sequence: TGTGCCATCGGGGACAGGTGGGATCAGCCCCAGCATTTT.